Shown below are 10 T cell receptor beta chains from a single sample sequenced in a study of T cell repertoires in cytomegalovirus infection. TCRdb processed the reads anew with MiXCR; each CDR3 protein has one entry. The repertoire includes about 400,000 distinct CDR3 sequences, over 15% of them detected once, and around 10% sits in the top ten. The sample consisted of PBMCs. These receptors all stem from a human donor in good health (CMV status not recorded). Some clones in this sample may be carry-over from other donors' samples.

This clonotype was found many times. J is TRBJ2-3 and V is TRBV6-6, with D hard to call. V lost 7 bases and J 2 bases, leaving 7 bases between the germline ends. Germline V CDR1 and CDR2: MNHNY, SVGAGI (reference sequence). The CDR3 totals 12 residues. CDR3 loop: CASKGFTDTQYF. In DNA form, the CDR3 reads TGTGCCAGCAAGGGTTTCACAGATACGCAGTATTTT.

This clonotype has more than one count but fewer than ten. This chain joins TRBV6-2 or TRBV6-3 and TRBJ2-5, with 13 bases lining up with TRBD2. V dropped 6 bases and J dropped 3; count of bases not matched to a gene: 10. Germline CDR1 MNHEY, CDR2 SVGEGT. This CDR3 region has 17 residues. In DNA form, the CDR3 reads TGTGCCAGCAGCGCATTACCGGGACTAGCGGGAAAAGAGACCCAGTACTTC. Its protein product is CASSALPGLAGKETQYF.

The CDR3 is CASSLGRHTTGELFF. In DNA, the CDR3 is TGTGCCAGCAGCTTAGGTCGTCATACCACCGGGGAGCTGTTTTTT. The chain carries TRBV7-8 and TRBJ2-2, with unresolved D. V shed 1 base and J shed 4 bases, with 10 bases lying between them. Germline V gives CDR1 SGHVS, CDR2 FQNEAQ. The CDR3 sequence is 15 residues long.

This clonotype has just a few counts. The chain recombines TRBV10-3 with TRBJ1-1, with a tentative D call TRBD1 (6 bases). V shed 2 bases and J shed 3 bases, with 10 bases lying between them. The CDR3 runs to 14 residues. From germline, CDR1 is ENHRY and CDR2 SYGVKD. The DNA for the CDR3 is TGTGCCATCAGTGAGCCCGGGGGGCACACTGAAGCTTTCTTT. It codes for CAISEPGGHTEAFF.

This clonotype appeared many times. CDR3 region: CASSFLGGGESLHF. The CDR3 DNA reads as TGTGCCAGCAGTTTTTTAGGGGGAGGGGAGTCCCTCCACTTT. The chain uses TRBV12-3 or TRBV12-4 and TRBJ1-6, with D possibly TRBD1 on 6 matching bases. There are 14 residues in the CDR3. V gave up 3 bases and J gave up 14 bases, with 17 bases separating them.

This CDR3 is CASSPAGGSWETQYF. For the CDR3, the DNA is TGTGCCAGCAGCCCTGCGGGTGGATCCTGGGAGACCCAGTACTTC. The genes are TRBV11-2 and TRBJ2-5; perhaps TRBD2 as D (5 bases). The CDR3 has 15 residues. V was trimmed by 5 bases and J by 5 bases, leaving 18 bases between them. The germline gives CDR1 SGHAT, CDR2 FQNNGV.

As concerns this clonotype: A read error may be the cause here, since a much bigger clone is one base away. The conserved final phenylalanine or tryptophan is absent from the CDR3, which likely points to a read error. V usage is TRBV7-8 and J usage is TRBJ1-6; TRBD1 matches 7 bases. Germline V gene sequence: CDR1 SGHVS, CDR2 FQNEAQ. The CDR3 consists of 14 residues. Trimming took 3 bases from V and 5 from J; bases not matched to a gene: 1. The DNA of the CDR3 is TGTGCCAGCAGCTTGGACAGGAATAATTCACCCCTCCACCTT. It translates to CASSLDRNNSPLHL.

In this sample, this clonotype turned up a few times. This sequence joins TRBV12-3 or TRBV12-4 and TRBJ2-7, with 11 nucleotides matching TRBD2. This CDR3 contains 15 residues. After removal of 5 bases from V and 4 bases from J, the junction contained 7 bases not matched to a gene. CDR3 in amino acids: CASSPTSGSGYEQYF. The CDR3, as DNA: TGTGCCAGCAGTCCCACTAGCGGGAGTGGGTACGAGCAGTACTTC.

On this clonotype: A much more abundant neighbour one base away suggests this may be a read error. The chain combines TRBV7-2 with TRBJ1-1; unclear D gene. Trimming took off 3 bases at V and 5 bases at J, with 10 bases between the two ends. The CDR3 loop spans 13 amino acids. The germline V gene has CDR1 SGHTA and CDR2 FQGNSA. CDR3 bases: TGTGCCAGCAGCTTTGTAGGTTGGACTGAAGCTTTCTTT. Amino acids: CASSFVGWTEAFF.

The V and J genes are TRBV7-8 and TRBJ2-5; D perhaps matches TRBD1 (8 bases). From germline, CDR1 is SGHVS and CDR2 FQNEAQ. The V gene lost 8 bases and the J gene lost 2 bases, with 18 bases spanning the gap. The CDR3 has 15 amino acids. The DNA of the CDR3 is TGTGCCAGCCTGGGGGGGAGGGACAGGCAAGAGACCCAGTACTTC. Translation: CASLGGRDRQETQYF.